This TCR beta chain comes out of a study of neurological immune-mediated disorders. As for the cDNA, it was generated by 5'RACE with 10-nucleotide random UMIs. TCRdb recomputed calls from the 5' RACE reads with MiXCR, one row per CDR3 protein. The repertoire holds over 45,000 distinct CDR3 sequences, with about a quarter as singletons. Trimming pared 0 bases from V and 7 bases from J, leaving 15 bases between. The CDR3 is 16 residues long. The germline CDR1 and CDR2 sequences are LNHNV and YYDKDF (reference sequence). This clonotype was seen many times. The chain carries TRBV15 and TRBJ2-2; the D call may be TRBD1 or TRBD2 (5 bases each). The sequence derives from a woman in her 70s in good health. The sequencing sample was made of PBMCs. CDR3 residues: CATSRDYTGLSGELFF. The CDR3 DNA sequence: TGTGCCACCAGCAGAGATTACACGGGGCTGAGCGGGGAGCTGTTTTTT.